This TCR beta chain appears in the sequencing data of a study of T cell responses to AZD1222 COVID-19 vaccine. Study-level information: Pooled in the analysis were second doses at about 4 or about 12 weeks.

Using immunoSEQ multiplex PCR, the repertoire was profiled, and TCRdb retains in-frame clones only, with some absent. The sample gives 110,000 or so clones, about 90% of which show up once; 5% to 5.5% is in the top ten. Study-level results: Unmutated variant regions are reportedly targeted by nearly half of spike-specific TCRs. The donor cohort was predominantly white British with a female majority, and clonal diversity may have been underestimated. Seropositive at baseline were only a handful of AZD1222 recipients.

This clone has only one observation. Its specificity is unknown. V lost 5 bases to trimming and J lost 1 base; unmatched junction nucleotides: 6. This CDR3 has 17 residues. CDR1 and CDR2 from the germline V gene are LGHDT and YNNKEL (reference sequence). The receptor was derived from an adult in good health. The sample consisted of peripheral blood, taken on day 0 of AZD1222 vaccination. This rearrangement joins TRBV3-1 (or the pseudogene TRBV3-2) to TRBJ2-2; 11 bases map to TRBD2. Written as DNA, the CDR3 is TGTGCCAGCAGCTTGTTAGCGGGAGGGGGGAACACCGGGGAGCTGTTTTTT. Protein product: CASSLLAGGGNTGELFF.